The 7 T cell receptor beta chains below were found in one sample sequenced in a study of Ad26.COV2.S vaccination and SARS-CoV-2 variants. TCRdb keeps only in-frame clones here, not all; method: immunoSEQ multiplex PCR. The sample consists of around 500,000 clones, nearly 90% of them appearing once. Treatment here: roughly 18 received Ad26.COV2.S at low or high dose, single or two shots; about 5 received placebo; per-sample allocation not given. The samples date from day 63 after the first vaccine or placebo injection. This specimen was peripheral blood, taken in a trial of Ad26.COV2.S vaccine versus placebo. Receptors were obtained from a person between 18 and 65 years old who received the Ad26.COV2.S COVID-19 vaccine or a placebo.

The chain combines TRBV20-1 with TRBJ1-3, with D unresolved. The V and J ends lost 3 bases and 0 bases respectively, with 9 bases between them. The CDR3 contains 14 residues. Germline values: CDR1 DFQATT, CDR2 SNEGSKA (reference sequence). The CDR3 sequence: CSASPIASGNTIYF. The CDR3 DNA sequence: TGCAGTGCTAGTCCCATCGCCTCTGGAAACACCATATATTTT.

J is TRBJ1-3 and V is TRBV11-2, with D unresolved. This CDR3 contains 17 residues. Between the trimmed V and J ends, which lost 3 bases and 0 bases, there was a span of 15 bases. Per germline, CDR1 SGHAT and CDR2 FQNNGV. CDR3 sequence reads: CASSFVGLALSGNTIYF. In DNA, the CDR3 is TGTGCCAGCAGCTTTGTGGGATTGGCGCTCTCTGGAAACACCATATATTTT.

J is TRBJ2-7 and V is TRBV2; D possibly corresponds to TRBD1 (7 bases). The V end was cut by 4 bases, the J end by 3 bases, with 16 bases between. This CDR3 has 15 amino acids. The germline V gene has CDR1 SNHLY and CDR2 FYNNEI. CDR3 sequence (DNA): TGTGCCAGCAGTGGTGGAGGGAACAGGGGCTACGAGCAGTACTTC. It codes for CASSGGGNRGYEQYF.

The rearrangement uses TRBV28 and TRBJ2-5; maybe TRBD2 (5 bases). The CDR3 runs to 14 residues. V was clipped by 0 bases and J by 4 bases, with 9 bases between them. Germline lookup yields CDR1 MDHEN and CDR2 SYDVKM. CDR3 nucleotides: TGTGCCAGCAGTTTATGGGCCAGCGGAGAGACCCAGTACTTC. Its protein is CASSLWASGETQYF.

J is TRBJ2-3 and V is TRBV10-2, with D perhaps TRBD1 (6 bases). The CDR3 extends over 16 amino acids. Trimming took off 7 bases at V and 2 bases at J, with 19 bases between the two ends. The germline CDR1 and CDR2 sequences are WSHSY and SAAADI. The CDR3 coding sequence is TGCGCCAGCACCCTGACAGGCGGCGTCAACACAGATACGCAGTATTTT. It translates to CASTLTGGVNTDTQYF.

The CDR3: CASSTGQGDRGANVLTF. In nucleotides, the CDR3 is TGTGCCAGCAGTACGGGACAGGGGGACCGGGGGGCCAACGTCCTGACTTTC. This chain joins TRBV2 and TRBJ2-6; 11 positions match TRBD1. This CDR3 is 17 amino acids long. Germline assignment: CDR1 SNHLY and CDR2 FYNNEI. The J segment lost 4 bases and the V segment lost 5 bases, leaving 7 bases of the junction unmatched.

This chain links TRBV5-6 with TRBJ2-7; D not certain. V shed 1 base and J shed 0 bases, with 20 bases lying between them. In germline, CDR1 is SGHDT, CDR2 YYEEEE. The CDR3 consists of 18 residues. This chain's CDR3 is CASSLFLPPQDHSYEQYF. CDR3 sequence (DNA): TGTGCCAGCAGCTTGTTCCTACCTCCGCAGGACCACTCCTACGAGCAGTACTTC.